This T cell receptor beta chain was captured by sequencing in a study of shared clonotypes between healthy human individuals. CDR3 length: 13 amino acids. Between the trimmed V and J ends, which lost 5 bases and 5 bases, there was a span of 12 bases. Germline V gives CDR1 SNHLY, CDR2 FYNNEI. Libraries were prepared by immunoSEQ multiplex PCR; TCRdb keeps only in-frame clonotypes and omits some of them. The sample lists some 1,400,000 clones; roughly 97% were seen once. Study-level findings and limits: Non-shared clonotypes displayed generation probabilities falling below those of clonotypes present in all four donors.

The split of CD4+ cells yielded CD45RA+ naive and CD45RA-negative memory subsets. This clone is a singleton in its sample. Its specificity is not known. The clonotype was recovered from a young man in good health. The chain joins TRBV2 to TRBJ2-5; possible D gene TRBD1, 6 bases. The sample comprised naive CD4+ T cells sorted from blood. Subset denoted: CD45RA+ positively selected. The CDR3 DNA follows: TGTGCCAGCAGTCCAACAGGGTTCGAGACCCAGTACTTC. It translates to CASSPTGFETQYF.